This TCR beta chain came from a study of blood T cell repertoires in COVID-19. Study overall: Some COVID-19 samples were acute and others convalescent; all came from the United States, Italy and Spain. From T cells, B-cell-depleted T cells, or PBMCs came the material, which was cDNA or gDNA.

Germline V gives CDR1 MGHRA, CDR2 YSYEKL. Trimming removed 0 bases from V and 8 bases from J; junction bases left unmatched: 9. This CDR3 is 15 amino acids long. Authors' analysis steps: By means of reference gene primer amplification, nucleated cell counts were estimated. This table comes from immunoSEQ multiplex PCR, and its TCRdb copy is limited to in-frame clones, with some not included. V and J calls and clone size are given by that table; D and trimming were obtained from the DNA. The sample includes approximately 29,000 clones, about 88% of them seen just once. The chain uses TRBV4-1 and TRBJ2-7; TRBD1 agrees at 8 bases. The receptor was derived from a man aged 70-80 years with active COVID-19. Source material: peripheral blood. The DNA for the CDR3 is TGCGCCAGCAGCCAAGAACAGGGGGGAACCTCGAAGCAGTACTTC. Protein: CASSQEQGGTSKQYF.